The TCR beta chain described here comes from a study of blood T cell repertoires in COVID-19. This clone came up once. Germline V gives CDR1 MGHRA, CDR2 YSYEKL. This CDR3 is 16 amino acids long. The trim removed 1 base at V and 7 bases at J, leaving 4 bases unmatched. How the authors handled the data: Using reference gene primer amplification, nucleated cell counts were estimated. Repertoires were generated with immunoSEQ multiplex PCR, while TCRdb's copy carries only in-frame clones and drops some. V, J and clone size were drawn from that table, and D and trimming were deduced from the DNA. The sample has 95,000 to 120,000 clones; about 85% are singletons.

The TCR sequence derives from a man in his fifties or sixties with acute or convalescent COVID-19. The material sequenced was peripheral blood. The chain combines TRBV4-1 with TRBJ2-3; TRBD2 matches at 14 bases. For the CDR3, the DNA is TGCGCCAGCAGCCAAGGGACTAGCGGGGGGAGTTATACGCAGTATTTT. Its protein is CASSQGTSGGSYTQYF.